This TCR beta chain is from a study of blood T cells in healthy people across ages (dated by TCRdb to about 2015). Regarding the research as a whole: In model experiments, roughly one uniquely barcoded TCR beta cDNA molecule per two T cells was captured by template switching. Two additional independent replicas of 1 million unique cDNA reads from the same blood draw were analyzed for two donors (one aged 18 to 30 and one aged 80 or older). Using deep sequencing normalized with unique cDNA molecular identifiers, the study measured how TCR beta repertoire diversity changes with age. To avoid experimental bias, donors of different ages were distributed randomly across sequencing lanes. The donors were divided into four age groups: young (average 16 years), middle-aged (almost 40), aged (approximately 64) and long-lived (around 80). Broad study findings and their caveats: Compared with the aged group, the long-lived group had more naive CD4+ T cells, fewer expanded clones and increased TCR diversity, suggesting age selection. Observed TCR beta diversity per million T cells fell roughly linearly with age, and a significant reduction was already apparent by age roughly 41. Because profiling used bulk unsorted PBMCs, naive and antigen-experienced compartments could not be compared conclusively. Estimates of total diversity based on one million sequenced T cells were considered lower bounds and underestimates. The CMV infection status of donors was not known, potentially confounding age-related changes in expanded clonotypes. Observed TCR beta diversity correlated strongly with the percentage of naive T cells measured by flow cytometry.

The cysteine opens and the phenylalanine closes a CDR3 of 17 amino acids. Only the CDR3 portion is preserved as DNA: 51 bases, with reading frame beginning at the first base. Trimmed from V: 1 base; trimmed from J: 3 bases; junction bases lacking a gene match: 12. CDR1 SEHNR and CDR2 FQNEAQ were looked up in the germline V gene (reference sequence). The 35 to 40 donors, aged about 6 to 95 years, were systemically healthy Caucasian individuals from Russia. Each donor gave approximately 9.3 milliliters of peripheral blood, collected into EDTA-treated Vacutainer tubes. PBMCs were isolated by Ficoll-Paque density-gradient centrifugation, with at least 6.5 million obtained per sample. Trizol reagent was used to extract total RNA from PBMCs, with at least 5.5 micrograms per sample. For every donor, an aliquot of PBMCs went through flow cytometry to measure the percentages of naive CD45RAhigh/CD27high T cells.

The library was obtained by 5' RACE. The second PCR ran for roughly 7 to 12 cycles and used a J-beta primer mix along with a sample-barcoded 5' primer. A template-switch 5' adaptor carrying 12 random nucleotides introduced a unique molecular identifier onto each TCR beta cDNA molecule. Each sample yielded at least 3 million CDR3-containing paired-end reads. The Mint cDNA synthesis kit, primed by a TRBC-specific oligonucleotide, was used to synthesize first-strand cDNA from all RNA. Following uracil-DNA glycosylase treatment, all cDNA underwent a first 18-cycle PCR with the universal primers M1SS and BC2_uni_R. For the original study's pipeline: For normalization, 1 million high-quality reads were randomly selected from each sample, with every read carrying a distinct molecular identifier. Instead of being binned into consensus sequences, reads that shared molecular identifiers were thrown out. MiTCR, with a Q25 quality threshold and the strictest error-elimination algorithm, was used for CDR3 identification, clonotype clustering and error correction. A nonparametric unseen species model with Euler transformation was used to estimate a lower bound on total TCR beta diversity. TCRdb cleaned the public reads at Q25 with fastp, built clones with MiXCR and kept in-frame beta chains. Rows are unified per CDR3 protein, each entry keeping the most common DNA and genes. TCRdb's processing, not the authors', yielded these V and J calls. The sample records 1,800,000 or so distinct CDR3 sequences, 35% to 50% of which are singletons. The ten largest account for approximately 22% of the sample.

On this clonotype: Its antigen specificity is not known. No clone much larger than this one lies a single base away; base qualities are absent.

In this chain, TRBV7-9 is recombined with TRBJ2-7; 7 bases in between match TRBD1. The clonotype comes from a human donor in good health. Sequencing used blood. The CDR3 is CASSLVSQGDVDYEQYF. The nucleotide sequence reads TGTGCCAGCAGCTTAGTCTCCCAGGGGGATGTCGACTACGAGCAGTACTTC.